This entry features one T cell receptor beta chain sequence. This record comes from a study of blood T cell repertoires in COVID-19. V was pared by 3 bases and J by 5 bases, with 7 bases of the junction left unmatched. CDR1 and CDR2 (germline): KGHSH, LQKENI. The CDR3 is 15 residues long. Original methodology: Reference gene primer amplification gave estimated nucleated cell counts. Clones were read by immunoSEQ multiplex PCR, and TCRdb kept only the in-frame ones, dropping some. The V and J calls and clone size were taken over from that table, and D and trimming were inferred from the DNA. In the table there are a few hundred thousand clones, around 88% of which are singletons.

This clonotype originated in a woman aged 45 to 65 with acute or convalescent COVID-19. The chain has TRBV18 and TRBJ2-7; TRBD2 matches at 10 bases. Sample: peripheral blood. The CDR3 bases are TGTGCCAGCTCACCCATGGCTAGCGGGAGAAACGAGCAGTACTTC. As protein: CASSPMASGRNEQYF.